The following is a T cell receptor (beta chain) sequence with its context. One end of the junction does not line up with germline, which may come from a read error. TCRdb passed the 5' RACE reads through MiXCR, listing each CDR3 protein once. Here the sample spans nearly 250,000 distinct CDR3 sequences, 7% being singletons. The CDR3 consists of 17 residues. From germline, CDR1 is DFQATT and CDR2 SNEGSKA (reference sequence). The sample originates from a study of identical twins. The same sample was also studied in work on yellow fever vaccine responses in identical twins.

Sequencing was performed on memory (CD45RO+) T cells sorted from blood. The gene calls are TRBV20-1 and TRBJ2-1, with 9 bases matching TRBD2. The sequence was obtained from a woman under 30 in good health. CDR3 DNA: TGCTGTGCTAGAGGTTTTCAGGGTAGCGGGAGTGGTGGTGAGCAGTTCTTC. This translates into CCARGFQGSGSGGEQFF.